This TCR beta chain originates from a study of identical twins. A single record per CDR3 protein comes from TCRdb applying MiXCR to the 5' RACE reads. The table shows under 300,000 distinct CDR3 sequences, with roughly an eighth occurring only once. The CDR3 has 12 residues. Germline V CDR1 and CDR2: SEHNR, FQNEAQ (reference sequence). Trimming cost V 5 bases and J 7 bases, with 11 bases left between them. The V and J genes are TRBV7-9 and TRBJ1-2; unclear D gene. The source of this sequence is a young woman in good health. The sequenced material came from memory (CD45RO+) T cells sorted from blood. CDR3 coding DNA: TGTGCCAGCAGCCTAGGCGAGGCTGGCTACACCTTC. The encoded protein is CASSLGEAGYTF.